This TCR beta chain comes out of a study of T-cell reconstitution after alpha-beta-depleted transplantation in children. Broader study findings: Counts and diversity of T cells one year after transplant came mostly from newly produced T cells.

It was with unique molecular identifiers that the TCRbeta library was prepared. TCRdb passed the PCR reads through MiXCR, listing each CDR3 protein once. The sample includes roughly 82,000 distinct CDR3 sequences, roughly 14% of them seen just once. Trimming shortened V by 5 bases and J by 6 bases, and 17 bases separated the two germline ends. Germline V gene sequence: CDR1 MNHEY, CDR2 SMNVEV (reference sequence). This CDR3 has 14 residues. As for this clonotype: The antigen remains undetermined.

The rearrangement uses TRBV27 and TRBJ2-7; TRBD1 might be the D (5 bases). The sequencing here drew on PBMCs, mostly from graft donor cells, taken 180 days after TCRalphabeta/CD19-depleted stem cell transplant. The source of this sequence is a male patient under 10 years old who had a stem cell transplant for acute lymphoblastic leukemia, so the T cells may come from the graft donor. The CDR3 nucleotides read TGTGCCAGCAGTCCTCGACAGCTTAGGGTCGAGCAGTACTTC. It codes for CASSPRQLRVEQYF.